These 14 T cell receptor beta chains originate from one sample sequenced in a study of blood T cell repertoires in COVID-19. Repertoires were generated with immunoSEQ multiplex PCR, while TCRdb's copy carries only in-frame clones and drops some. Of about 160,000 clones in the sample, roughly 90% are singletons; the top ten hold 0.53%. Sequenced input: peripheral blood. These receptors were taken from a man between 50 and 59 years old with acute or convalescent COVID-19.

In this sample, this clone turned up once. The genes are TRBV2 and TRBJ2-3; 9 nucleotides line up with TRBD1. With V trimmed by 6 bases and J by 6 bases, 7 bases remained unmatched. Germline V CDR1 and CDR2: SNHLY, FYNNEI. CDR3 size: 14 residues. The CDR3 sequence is CASSRRDRVDTQYF. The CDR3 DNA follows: TGTGCCAGCAGCCGTAGGGACAGGGTTGATACGCAGTATTTT.

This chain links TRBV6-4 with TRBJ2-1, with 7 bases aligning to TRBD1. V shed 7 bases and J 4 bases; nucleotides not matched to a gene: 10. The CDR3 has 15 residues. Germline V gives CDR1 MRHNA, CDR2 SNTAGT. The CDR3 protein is CASTDRATRYNEQFF. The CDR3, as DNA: TGTGCCAGCACCGACAGGGCTACGCGGTACAATGAGCAGTTCTTC.

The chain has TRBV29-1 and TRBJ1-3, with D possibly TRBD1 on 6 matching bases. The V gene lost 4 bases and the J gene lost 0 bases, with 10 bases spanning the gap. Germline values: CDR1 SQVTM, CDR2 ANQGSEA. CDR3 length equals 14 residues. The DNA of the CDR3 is TGCAGCGTTGCCAGGGGCAGCTCTGGAAACACCATATATTTT. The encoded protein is CSVARGSSGNTIYF. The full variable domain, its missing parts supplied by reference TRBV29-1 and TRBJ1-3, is SAVISQKPSRDICQRGTSLTIQCQVDSQVTMMFWYRQQPGQSLTLIATANQGSEATYESGFVIDKFPISRPNLTFSTLTVSNMSPEDSSIYLCSVARGSSGNTIYFGEGSWLTVV.

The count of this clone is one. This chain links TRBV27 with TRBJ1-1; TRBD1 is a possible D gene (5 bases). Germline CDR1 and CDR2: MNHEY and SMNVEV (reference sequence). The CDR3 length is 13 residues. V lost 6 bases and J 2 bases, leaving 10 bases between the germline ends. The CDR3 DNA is TGTGCCAGCAGATGGGGCGGTAACACTGAAGCTTTCTTT. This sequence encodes CASRWGGNTEAFF.

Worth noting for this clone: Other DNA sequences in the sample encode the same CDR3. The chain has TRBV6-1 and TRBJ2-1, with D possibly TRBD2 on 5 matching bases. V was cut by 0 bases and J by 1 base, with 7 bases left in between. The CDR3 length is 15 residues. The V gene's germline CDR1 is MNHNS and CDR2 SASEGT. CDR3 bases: TGTGCCAGCAGTGAAGCGTCGGGGTCCTACAATGAGCAGTTCTTC. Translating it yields CASSEASGSYNEQFF.

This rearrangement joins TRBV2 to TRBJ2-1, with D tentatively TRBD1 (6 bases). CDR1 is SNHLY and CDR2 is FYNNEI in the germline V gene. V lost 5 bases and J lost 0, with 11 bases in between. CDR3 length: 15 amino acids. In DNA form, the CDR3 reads TGTGCCAGCAGTCGGACAGAAAGCTCCTACAATGAGCAGTTCTTC. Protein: CASSRTESSYNEQFF.

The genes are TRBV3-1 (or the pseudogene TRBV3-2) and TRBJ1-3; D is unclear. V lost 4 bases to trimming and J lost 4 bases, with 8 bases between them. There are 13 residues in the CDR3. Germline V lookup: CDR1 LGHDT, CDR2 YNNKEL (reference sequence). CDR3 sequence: CASSRKLGNTIYF. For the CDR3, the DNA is TGTGCCAGCAGCCGCAAGCTAGGAAACACCATATATTTT.

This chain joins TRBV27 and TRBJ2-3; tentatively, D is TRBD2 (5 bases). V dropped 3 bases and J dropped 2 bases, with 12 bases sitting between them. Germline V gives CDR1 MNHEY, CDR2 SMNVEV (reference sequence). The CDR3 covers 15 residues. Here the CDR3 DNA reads TGTGCCAGCAGTTTCCGGGGTCGTCCCACAGATACGCAGTATTTT. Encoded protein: CASSFRGRPTDTQYF.

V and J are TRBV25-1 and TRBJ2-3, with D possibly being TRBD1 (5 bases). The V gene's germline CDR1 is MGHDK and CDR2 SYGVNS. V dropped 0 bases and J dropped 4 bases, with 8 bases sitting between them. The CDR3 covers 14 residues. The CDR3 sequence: CASSEYDRSDTQYF. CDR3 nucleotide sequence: TGTGCCAGCAGTGAATATGACAGATCAGATACGCAGTATTTT.

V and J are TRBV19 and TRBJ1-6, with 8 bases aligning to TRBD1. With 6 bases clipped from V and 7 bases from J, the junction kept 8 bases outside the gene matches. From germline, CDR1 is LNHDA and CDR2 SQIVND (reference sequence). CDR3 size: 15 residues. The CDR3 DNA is TGTGCCAGTAGCAAGACAGGGGAACGGAATTCACCCCTCCACTTT. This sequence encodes CASSKTGERNSPLHF.

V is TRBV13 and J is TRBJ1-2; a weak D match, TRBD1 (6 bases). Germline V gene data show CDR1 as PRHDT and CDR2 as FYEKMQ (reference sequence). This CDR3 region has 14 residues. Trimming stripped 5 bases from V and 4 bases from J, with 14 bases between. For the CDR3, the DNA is TGTGCCAGCAGCGCCCCCGGGACACTCTATGGCTACACCTTC. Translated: CASSAPGTLYGYTF.

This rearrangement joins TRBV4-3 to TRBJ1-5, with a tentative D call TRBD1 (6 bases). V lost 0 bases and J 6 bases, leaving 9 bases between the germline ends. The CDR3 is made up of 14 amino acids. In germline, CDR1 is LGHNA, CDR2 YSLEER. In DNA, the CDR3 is TGCGCCAGCAGCCAAGATACAGGGTTTCAGCCCCAGCATTTT. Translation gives CASSQDTGFQPQHF.

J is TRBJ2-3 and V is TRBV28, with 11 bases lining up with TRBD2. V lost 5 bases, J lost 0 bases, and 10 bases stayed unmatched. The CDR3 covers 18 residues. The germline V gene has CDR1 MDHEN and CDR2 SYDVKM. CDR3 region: CASSPPLVAGGSTDTQYF. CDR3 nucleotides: TGTGCCAGCAGTCCCCCTCTGGTAGCGGGGGGGAGCACAGATACGCAGTATTTT.

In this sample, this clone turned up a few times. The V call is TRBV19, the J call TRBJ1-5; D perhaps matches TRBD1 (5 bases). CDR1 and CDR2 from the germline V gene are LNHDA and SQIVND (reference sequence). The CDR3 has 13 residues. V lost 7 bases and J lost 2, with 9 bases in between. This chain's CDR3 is CASKGTRNQPQHF. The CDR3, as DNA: TGTGCCAGTAAGGGGACTCGCAATCAGCCCCAGCATTTT.